The 29 T cell receptor beta chains presented below share a single source sample, sequenced in a study of T cells after yellow fever vaccination. One entry per CDR3 protein, called by TCRdb with MiXCR from the 5' RACE reads. The data contain some 400,000 distinct CDR3 sequences, more than 5.5% of them singletons. Sequencing was performed on PBMCs, taken 5 days after the yellow fever booster vaccination. The receptor source for this set is a man under 40 who received the YFV17D yellow fever vaccine.

This clonotype came up a few times. This chain uses TRBV5-1 with TRBJ2-4, with D unresolved. The V end was cut by 0 bases, the J end by 2 bases, with 3 bases between. This CDR3 has 13 residues. CDR1 is SGHRS and CDR2 is YFSETQ in the germline V gene. For the CDR3, the DNA is TGCGCCAGCAGCTTGGCCCCCAAAAACATTCAGTACTTC. Translating gives CASSLAPKNIQYF.

This clonotype was counted only a few times. V usage is TRBV6-6 and J usage is TRBJ2-7; possibly TRBD2 for D (5 bases). CDR1 MNHNY and CDR2 SVGAGI come from the germline V gene (reference sequence). The V end lost 2 bases, the J end lost 3 bases, and 8 bases lay between the germline ends. The CDR3 consists of 13 residues. The chain's CDR3 is CASSYGDYYEQYF. The DNA of the CDR3 is TGTGCCAGCAGTTACGGCGACTACTACGAGCAGTACTTC.

The chain recombines TRBV11-2 with TRBJ2-6; D is possibly TRBD1 (5 bases). Deletions cut 5 bases from V and 7 bases from J, with 18 bases between. CDR1 SGHAT and CDR2 FQNNGV come from the germline V gene. The CDR3 has 16 amino acids. The CDR3, as DNA: TGTGCCAGCAGCCCGACAGCTGCCCCTTCTGCCAACGTCCTGACTTTC. It yields the protein CASSPTAAPSANVLTF.

There are many counts of this clonotype. The chain carries TRBV9 and TRBJ2-7; maybe TRBD2 (6 bases). The CDR3 spans 13 residues. Trimming pared 6 bases from V and 1 base from J, leaving 11 bases between. From germline, CDR1 is SGDLS and CDR2 YYNGEE. The CDR3 loop is CASNPGDSYEQYF. For the CDR3, the DNA is TGTGCCAGCAACCCGGGAGATTCCTACGAGCAGTACTTC.

This clonotype was detected many times. This sequence joins TRBV7-6 and TRBJ2-3, with D perhaps matching TRBD2 (6 bases). The germline gives CDR1 SGHVS, CDR2 FNYEAQ. The CDR3 has 14 amino acids. The V and J ends lost 4 bases and 5 bases respectively, with 13 bases between them. DNA of the CDR3: TGTGCCAGCAGCTCCTCATGGCGGGAAGATACGCAGTATTTT. Translated, it gives CASSSSWREDTQYF.

The genes are TRBV20-1 and TRBJ1-4; maybe TRBD1 (5 bases). The V end lost 1 base, the J end lost 8 bases, and 20 bases lay between the germline ends. Germline V gene sequence: CDR1 DFQATT, CDR2 SNEGSKA (reference sequence). CDR3 size: 16 residues. CDR3 in DNA: TGCAGTGCTAGAGTTTGGGCGGGGCAGGAGGTGGAAAAACTGTTTTTT. Its protein product is CSARVWAGQEVEKLFF.

This clonotype has only a few counts. The gene calls are TRBV6-2 or TRBV6-3 and TRBJ2-1; TRBD2 matches 8 bases. Germline CDR1 MNHEY, CDR2 SVGEGT. CDR3 size: 14 residues. J was trimmed by 5 bases and V by 7 bases; bases with no gene match: 7. The CDR3 sequence: CASTRGGVDNEQFF. The CDR3 bases are TGTGCCAGCACCCGGGGGGGGGTCGACAATGAGCAGTTCTTC.

This clonotype appeared a few times. V usage is TRBV5-1 and J usage is TRBJ1-6; no clear D. Trimming took 1 base from V and 9 from J, leaving 17 bases between them. Germline CDR1 is SGHRS and CDR2 is YFSETQ. There are 16 residues in the CDR3. The CDR3 reads CASSLMDSGIGSPLHF. In DNA form, the CDR3 reads TGCGCCAGCAGCTTGATGGATAGCGGAATAGGTTCACCCCTCCACTTT.

This clonotype was picked up many times. V gene TRBV29-1 combines with J gene TRBJ2-7, with D possibly TRBD1 on 5 matching bases. V was pared by 4 bases and J by 7 bases, with 14 bases between. This CDR3 spans 12 amino acids. Per the germline V gene, CDR1 is SQVTM and CDR2 is ANQGSEA. CDR3 residues: CSVGAGLGEQYF. CDR3 in DNA: TGCAGCGTTGGGGCAGGGTTGGGTGAGCAGTACTTC.

The sample holds a few counts of this clonotype. The chain carries TRBV28 and TRBJ1-2; D call uncertain. Looked up from germline, CDR1 is MDHEN and CDR2 is SYDVKM. Trimming stripped 1 base from V and 0 bases from J, with 9 bases between. There are 15 residues in the CDR3. The CDR3 DNA sequence: TGTGCCAGCAGTTTATCCGCCGGAGCTAACTATGGCTACACCTTC. It translates to CASSLSAGANYGYTF.

This clonotype was seen many times. The J gene is TRBJ2-1, the V gene TRBV9; no clear D gene. The V end lost 0 bases, the J end lost 9 bases, and 7 bases lay between the germline ends. This CDR3 spans 12 amino acids. Germline-derived CDR1 and CDR2 are SGDLS and YYNGEE. The CDR3 here is CASSVDSREQFF. The CDR3 DNA reads TGTGCCAGCAGCGTAGATTCCCGTGAGCAGTTCTTC.

The chain uses TRBV7-2 and TRBJ2-2, with TRBD2 matching over 11 bases. The ends lost 5 bases at V and 6 bases at J; junction bases unmatched: 8. This CDR3 is built from 16 residues. The germline gives CDR1 SGHTA, CDR2 FQGNSA. The CDR3 region is CASSLGTSGSAGELFF. DNA of the CDR3: TGTGCCAGCAGCCTCGGGACTAGCGGATCCGCCGGGGAGCTGTTTTTT. Full variable domain (rest looked up from reference TRBV7-2 and TRBJ2-2): GAGVSQSPSNKVTEKGKDVELRCDPISGHTALYWYRQSLGQGLEFLIYFQGNSAPDKSGLPSDRFSAERTGGSVSTLTIQRTQQEDSAVYLCASSLGTSGSAGELFFGEGSRLTVL.

This clonotype was observed a handful of times. The rearrangement joins TRBV7-9 to TRBJ2-2; a possible D gene is TRBD2 (5 bases). This CDR3 comprises 15 residues. Germline assignment: CDR1 SEHNR and CDR2 FQNEAQ (reference sequence). V was pared by 5 bases and J by 7 bases, with 17 bases between. The CDR3 here is CASSPRSEGYGELFF. The DNA for the CDR3 is TGTGCCAGCAGCCCTCGGTCCGAGGGTTACGGGGAGCTGTTTTTT.

This clonotype was counted only a few times. The chain recombines TRBV20-1 with TRBJ2-2, with a tentative D call TRBD2 (6 bases). Per germline, CDR1 DFQATT and CDR2 SNEGSKA (reference sequence). Trimming left V 3 bases short and J 5 bases short, with 10 bases between. The CDR3 is made up of 13 amino acids. CDR3 region: CSAREGTTGELFF. DNA of the CDR3: TGCAGTGCTAGGGAGGGTACGACCGGGGAGCTGTTTTTT.

Ten or more counts support this clonotype. This rearrangement joins TRBV7-2 to TRBJ1-1; 9 nucleotides match TRBD1. Trimming removed 6 bases from V and 7 bases from J; junction bases left unmatched: 6. Per the germline V gene, CDR1 is SGHTA and CDR2 is FQGNSA. This CDR3 spans 13 amino acids. CDR3 DNA: TGTGCCAGCAGTTTCGACAGGGGGTTTGAAGCTTTCTTT. Protein: CASSFDRGFEAFF.

The table lists this clonotype with a few counts. CDR3 sequence reads: CASTPSAGAVEKLFF. The CDR3 DNA is TGTGCCAGCACCCCATCGGCGGGGGCGGTGGAAAAACTGTTTTTT. The chain combines TRBV25-1 with TRBJ1-4, with D possibly TRBD1 on 6 matching bases. The V gene's germline CDR1 is MGHDK and CDR2 SYGVNS. The germline V and J ends were trimmed by 7 bases and 8 bases, with 20 bases remaining between them. The CDR3 length is 15 residues.

This clonotype was recorded many times. The junction departs from germline at one end; a sequencing error may be responsible. The chain links TRBV14 to TRBJ1-2; D is undetermined. Germline V gene data show CDR1 as SGHDN and CDR2 as FVKESK. The CDR3 has 10 amino acids. For the CDR3, the DNA is TGTGCCAGCAGCCAAGGGGCTAGGGCCTTC. The encoded protein is CASSQGARAF.

This clonotype was seen a handful of times. The genes are TRBV20-1 and TRBJ2-7, with D possibly called TRBD1 or TRBD2 (5 bases each). This CDR3 is built from 10 residues. CDR1 is DFQATT, CDR2 SNEGSKA, per germline (reference sequence). The V end was cut by 3 bases, the J end by 12 bases, with 12 bases between. The DNA of the CDR3 is TGCAGTGCTAGCGTACAGGACTTGTACTTC. It translates to CSASVQDLYF.

A few counts support this clonotype. The CDR3 nucleotides read TGCAGCGCGGATCCCACAGGCCGTTCCGGGGAGCTGTTTTTT. Encoded protein: CSADPTGRSGELFF. V gene TRBV29-1 combines with J gene TRBJ2-2, with D maybe TRBD1 (5 bases). The CDR3 totals 14 residues. Germline loops: CDR1 SQVTM, CDR2 ANQGSEA. Trimming took 7 bases from V and 6 from J, leaving 18 bases between them.

This clonotype was recorded many times. The chain combines TRBV28 with TRBJ2-7; no definite D call. V lost 4 bases, J lost 0 bases, and 13 bases lay in between. From germline, CDR1 is MDHEN and CDR2 SYDVKM. The CDR3 loop spans 15 amino acids. DNA for the CDR3: TGTGCCAGCAGTTCAGGAGTATACTTCTCCTACGAGCAGTACTTC. Residues: CASSSGVYFSYEQYF.

This chain links TRBV7-2 with TRBJ2-1; 9 bases align to TRBD2. The CDR3 extends over 14 amino acids. The V gene end was trimmed by 5 bases and the J gene end by 6 bases; junction bases not matched to a gene: 5. Per germline, CDR1 SGHTA and CDR2 FQGNSA. CDR3 DNA sequence: TGTGCCAGCAGCACCCGACTAGCGGCCAATGAGCAGTTCTTC. This translates into CASSTRLAANEQFF.

At least ten counts were recorded for this clonotype. The chain carries TRBV14 and TRBJ1-3, with 8 bases fitting TRBD1. The CDR3 has 16 amino acids. Germline values: CDR1 SGHDN, CDR2 FVKESK. With 5 bases clipped from V and 0 bases from J, the junction kept 6 bases outside the gene matches. Here the CDR3 reads CASSNSGTGSGNTIYF. In DNA, the CDR3 is TGTGCCAGCAGCAATTCCGGGACAGGCTCTGGAAACACCATATATTTT. The full variable domain, its missing parts supplied by reference TRBV14 and TRBJ1-3, is EAGVTQFPSHSVIEKGQTVTLRCDPISGHDNLYWYRRVMGKEIKFLLHFVKESKQDESGMPNNRFLAERTGGTYSTLKVQPAELEDSGVYFCASSNSGTGSGNTIYFGEGSWLTVV.

This clonotype was seen many times. The chain combines TRBV3-1 with TRBJ2-5; D is perhaps TRBD1 or TRBD2 (5 bases each). CDR3 length: 14 residues. V was cut by 6 bases and J by 5 bases, with 16 bases left in between. Germline CDR1 and CDR2: LGHDT and YNNKEL (reference sequence). The CDR3 is CASRSGTGGETQYF. DNA for the CDR3: TGTGCCAGCAGATCCGGGACCGGCGGGGAGACCCAGTACTTC.

The gene calls are TRBV5-1 and TRBJ2-5; unclear D gene. The CDR3 is made up of 15 amino acids. Trimming removed 4 bases from V and 2 bases from J, with 15 bases in between. CDR1 is SGHRS and CDR2 is YFSETQ in the germline V gene. The CDR3 spells CASSPGLPGQETQYF. The CDR3 bases are TGCGCCAGCAGCCCCGGCCTGCCAGGACAAGAGACCCAGTACTTC.

The chain carries TRBV28 and TRBJ2-7, with D perhaps TRBD1 (6 bases). The CDR3 has 12 residues. In germline, CDR1 is MDHEN, CDR2 SYDVKM. V lost 10 bases, J lost 7 bases, and 17 bases lay in between. CDR3 nucleotides: TGTGCCACCTACAGGGAGCTGAGAGAGCAGTACTTC. It translates to CATYRELREQYF. Full variable domain (remainder filled in from reference TRBV28 and TRBJ2-7): DVKVTQSSRYLVKRTGEKVFLECVQDMDHENMFWYRQDPGLGLRLIYFSYDVKMKEKGDIPEGYSVSREKKERFSLILESASTNQTSMYLCATYRELREQYFGPGTRLTVT.

This sequence joins TRBV12-3 or TRBV12-4 and TRBJ2-2; no clear D gene. V lost 0 bases and J lost 4, with 6 bases in between. This CDR3 contains 14 residues. Here the CDR3 DNA reads TGTGCCAGCAGTTTAGCACAACCCACCGGGGAGCTGTTTTTT. Translation gives CASSLAQPTGELFF.

This clonotype was counted many times. The chain links TRBV7-2 to TRBJ2-7; TRBD1 matches 10 bases. This CDR3 spans 15 amino acids. In germline, CDR1 is SGHTA, CDR2 FQGNSA. The trim removed 4 bases at V and 5 bases at J, leaving 8 bases unmatched. The CDR3 is CASSSRTGGRDEQYF. CDR3 nucleotides: TGTGCCAGCAGCTCCCGGACAGGGGGTAGGGACGAGCAGTACTTC.

V and J are TRBV2 and TRBJ2-2; D perhaps matches TRBD2 (5 bases). Germline V lookup: CDR1 SNHLY, CDR2 FYNNEI. The CDR3 runs to 13 residues. V lost 4 bases, J lost 6 bases, and 9 bases lay in between. CDR3 bases: TGTGCCAGCAGTGTAATCGGGGCCGGGGAGCTGTTTTTT. It specifies CASSVIGAGELFF.

This rearrangement joins TRBV24-1 to TRBJ2-1; 9 bases fit TRBD2. The germline V gene encodes CDR1 KGHDR and CDR2 SFDVKD. The V gene end was trimmed by 3 bases and the J gene end by 10 bases; junction bases not matched to a gene: 9. CDR3 size: 15 residues. CDR3 coding DNA: TGTGCCACCAGTGATCGACTAGCGGATAGGGAGGAGCAGTTCTTC. Protein product: CATSDRLADREEQFF.